What follows describes a single T cell receptor beta chain. Its recognized antigen is unknown. The sample holds no much larger clone one base away, and base qualities are not on file. The junction carries 9 bases between V and J, which are trimmed by 6 bases and 0 bases respectively. Via the germline V gene, CDR1 is MDHEN and CDR2 SYDVKM. CDR3 length: 13 amino acids, cysteine to phenylalanine. Only CDR3 DNA is held: 39 bases, read in frame from base 1. The record originates from a study of blood T cell repertoires in COVID-19 (dated by TCRdb to 2018 to 2021). About the study as a whole: Samples from collaborators originated in the United States, Italy and Spain and spanned both the acute and convalescent phases of COVID-19. The material from the prospective study consisted of cDNA or gDNA derived from T cells, B-cell-depleted T cells, or PBMCs. Subjects who had been exposed to COVID-19, were actively infected with it, or had recovered from it provided the deeply sampled blood TCRbeta repertoires that made up the dataset. The repertoires were made available in a free public database intended to serve as a resource for research on the immune response to SARS-CoV-2. The samples were drawn from the first 160 participants of the ongoing ImmuneRACE study and from roughly 1,300 subjects provided by 6 global collaborators. Sample metadata almost always included a de-identified subject ID, COVID-19 status, age in years and sex. HLA class I and class II types, where available, came from metadata supplied by the sample provider rather than from assay-based typing. The paper as a whole reports these results and caveats: The quantity of clinical and demographic metadata differed by source and by participant and was supplied without curation.

TCRbeta CDR3 regions were amplified from genomic DNA by means of the immunoSEQ Assay, a bias-controlled multiplex PCR. The study's own analysis went as follows. Nucleated cell counts per sample were estimated from amplification of reference gene primers within the assay. Sequence reads were collapsed and filtered to measure the absolute abundance of every unique TCRbeta CDR3 rearrangement. Productive Simpson clonality was computed per sample as the square root of Simpson's diversity index over productive rearrangements. TCRdb stores this immuneACCESS table with in-frame sequences only. Part of the clones is absent; in the studies checked, under half of the shortfall reflects unresolved V genes, and no reason is known for the rest. V and J calls and clone size follow that table, whereas D and trimming were derived from the DNA. The sample table holds some 200,000 clones, of which about 91% were seen once. Approximately 1.2% of the sample is in the top ten clones.

Each collaborating institution followed its own protocols to collect whole blood in K2EDTA tubes. For TCRbeta analysis, collaborator samples were shipped as frozen whole blood, as isolated PBMCs, or as DNA extracted from either sample type. Material for sequencing was peripheral blood. The clonotype comes from a man aged 30-40 years with acute or convalescent COVID-19. The V and J segments used are TRBV28 and TRBJ2-7; the D gene cannot be resolved reliably. The DNA sequence follows: TGTGCCAGCAGCCGGTCACCCTCCTACGAGCAGTACTTC. It translates to CASSRSPSYEQYF.